This T cell receptor (beta chain) was recorded in a study of multiple sclerosis patients with progressive multifocal leukoencephalopathy. General observations from the study: Less diverse TRB repertoires were suggested in most PML patients.

Germline loops: CDR1 MDHEN, CDR2 SYDVKM. The ends were cut back, 10 bases at V and 2 bases at J, with 15 bases in the middle. CDR3 length: 13 amino acids. Synthetic inline TR CDR3 controls covering all V-J pairings were spiked into each PCR. Clones were sequenced by immunoSEQ multiplex PCR, and TCRdb holds only the in-frame ones, with some missing. The sample lists 25,000 to 30,000 clones; 88% were seen once. Described time point: before natalizumab initiation. Every listed patient previously received interferon beta; all PML patients were women. Details on this clone: As yet, its antigen is unknown.

This clonotype originated in a human donor with multiple sclerosis. Sequencing was performed on PBMCs. The J gene is TRBJ2-7, the V gene TRBV28; D may match TRBD1 or TRBD2 (5 bases each). The CDR3 spells CATLGVLPYEQYF. The CDR3 nucleotides read TGTGCCACCCTGGGGGTCTTGCCCTACGAGCAGTACTTC.